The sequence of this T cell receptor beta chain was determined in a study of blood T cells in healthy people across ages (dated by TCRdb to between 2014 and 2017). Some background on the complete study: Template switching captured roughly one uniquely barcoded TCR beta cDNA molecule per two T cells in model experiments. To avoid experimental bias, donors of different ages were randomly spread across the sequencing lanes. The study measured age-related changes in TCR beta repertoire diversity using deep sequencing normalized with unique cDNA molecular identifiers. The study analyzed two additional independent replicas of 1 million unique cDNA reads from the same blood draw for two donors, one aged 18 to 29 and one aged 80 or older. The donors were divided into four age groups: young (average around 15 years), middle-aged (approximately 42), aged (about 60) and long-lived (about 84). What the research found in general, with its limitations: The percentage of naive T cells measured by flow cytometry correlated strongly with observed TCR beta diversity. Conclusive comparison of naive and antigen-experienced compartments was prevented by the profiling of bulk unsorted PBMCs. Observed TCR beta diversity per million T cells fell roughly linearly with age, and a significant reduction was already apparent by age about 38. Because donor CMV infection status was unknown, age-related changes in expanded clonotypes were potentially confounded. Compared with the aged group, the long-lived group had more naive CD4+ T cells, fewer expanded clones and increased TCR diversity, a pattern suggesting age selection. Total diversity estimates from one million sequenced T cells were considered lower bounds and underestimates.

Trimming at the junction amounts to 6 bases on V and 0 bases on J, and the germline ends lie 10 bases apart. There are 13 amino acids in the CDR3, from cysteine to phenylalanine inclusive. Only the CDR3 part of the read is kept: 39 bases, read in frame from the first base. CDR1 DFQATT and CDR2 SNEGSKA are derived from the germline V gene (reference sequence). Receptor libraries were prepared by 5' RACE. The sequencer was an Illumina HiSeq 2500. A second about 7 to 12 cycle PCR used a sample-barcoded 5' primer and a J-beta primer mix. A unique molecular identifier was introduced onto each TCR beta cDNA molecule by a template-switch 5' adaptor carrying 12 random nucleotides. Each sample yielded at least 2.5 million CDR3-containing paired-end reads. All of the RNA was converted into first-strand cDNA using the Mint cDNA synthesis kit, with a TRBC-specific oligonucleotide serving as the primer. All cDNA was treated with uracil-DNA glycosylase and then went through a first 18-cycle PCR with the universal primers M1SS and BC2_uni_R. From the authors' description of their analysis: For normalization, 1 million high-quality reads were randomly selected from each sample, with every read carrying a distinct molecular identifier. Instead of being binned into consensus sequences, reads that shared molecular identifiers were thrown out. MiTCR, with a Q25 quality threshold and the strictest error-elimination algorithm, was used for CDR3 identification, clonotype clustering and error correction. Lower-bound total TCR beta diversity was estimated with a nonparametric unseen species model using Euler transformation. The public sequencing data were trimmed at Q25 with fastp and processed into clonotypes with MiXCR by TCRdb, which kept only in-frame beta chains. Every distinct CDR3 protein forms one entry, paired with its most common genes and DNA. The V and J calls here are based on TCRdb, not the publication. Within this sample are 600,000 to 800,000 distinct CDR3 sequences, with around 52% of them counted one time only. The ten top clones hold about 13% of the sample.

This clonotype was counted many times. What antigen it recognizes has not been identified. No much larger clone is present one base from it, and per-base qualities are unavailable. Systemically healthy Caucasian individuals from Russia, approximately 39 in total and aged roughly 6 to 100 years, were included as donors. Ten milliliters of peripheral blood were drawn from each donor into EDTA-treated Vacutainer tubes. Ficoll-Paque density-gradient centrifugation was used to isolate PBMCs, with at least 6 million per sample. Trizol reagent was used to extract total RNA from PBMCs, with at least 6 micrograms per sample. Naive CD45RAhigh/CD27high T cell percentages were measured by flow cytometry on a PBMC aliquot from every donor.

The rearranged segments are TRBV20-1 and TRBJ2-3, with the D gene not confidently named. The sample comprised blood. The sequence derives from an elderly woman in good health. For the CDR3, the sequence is CSAVDPSTDTQYF. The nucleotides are TGCAGTGCCGTAGATCCTAGCACAGATACGCAGTATTTT.